A single sample is the source of the 30 T cell receptor beta chains below, sequenced in a study of cytotoxic CD8 clonotypes in ibrutinib-treated CLL. TCRdb keeps only in-frame clones here, not all; method: immunoSEQ multiplex PCR. The sample holds fewer than 25,000 clones, about 70% seen once. The sample in question was PBMCs, obtained after 24 months of ibrutinib treatment. The receptors originated from a human donor with chronic lymphocytic leukemia.

The table lists this clone with a few counts. The chain carries TRBV7-9 and TRBJ1-1; no reliable D call. From germline, CDR1 is SEHNR and CDR2 FQNEAQ (reference sequence). This CDR3 region has 17 residues. Trimming took 1 base from V and 1 from J, leaving 16 bases between them. DNA of the CDR3: TGTGCCAGCAGCTTAGACGGCAGAATTCCCCGGAACACTGAAGCTTTCTTT. As protein: CASSLDGRIPRNTEAFF.

This chain connects TRBV11-2 to TRBJ2-7, with D unclear. The V gene lost 5 bases and the J gene lost 3 bases, with 20 bases spanning the gap. Per germline, CDR1 SGHAT and CDR2 FQNNGV. The CDR3 has 16 amino acids. The CDR3 DNA follows: TGTGCCAGCAGCCTCGTCACCCGAGCCGAAATCTACGAGCAGTACTTC. This sequence encodes CASSLVTRAEIYEQYF. The full variable domain, its missing parts supplied by reference TRBV11-2 and TRBJ2-7, is EAGVAQSPRYKIIEKRQSVAFWCNPISGHATLYWYQQILGQGPKLLIQFQNNGVVDDSQLPKDRFSAERLKGVDSTLKIQPAKLEDSAVYLCASSLVTRAEIYEQYFGPGTRLTVT.

J is TRBJ1-2 and V is TRBV5-5; 7 bases agree with TRBD1. The J segment lost 7 bases and the V segment lost 2 bases, leaving 5 bases of the junction unmatched. CDR1 is SGHKS and CDR2 is YYEKEE in the germline V gene (reference sequence). This CDR3 contains 13 residues. This CDR3 reads CASSLKGALGYTF. CDR3 coding DNA: TGTGCCAGCAGCTTAAAGGGGGCGCTTGGCTACACCTTC.

The chain combines TRBV19 with TRBJ1-1; D is possibly TRBD1 (6 bases). This CDR3 has 14 residues. CDR1 is LNHDA and CDR2 is SQIVND in the germline V gene (reference sequence). The V and J ends lost 8 bases and 3 bases respectively, with 16 bases between them. Here the CDR3 DNA reads TGTGCCAGTTCCTCGGACAGCAGGTACACTGAAGCTTTCTTT. Amino acids: CASSSDSRYTEAFF.

The sample holds a few counts of this clone. This sequence joins TRBV21-1 and TRBJ2-1. TRBV21-1 is classified as a pseudogene. The CDR3 extends over 12 amino acids. CDR3 coding DNA: TGTGCCAGCAGCAAAGTCCGGCATGAGCAGTTCTTC. It codes for CASSKVRHEQFF.

This clone was detected a few times. V gene TRBV19 combines with J gene TRBJ1-5; D remains ambiguous. Germline loops: CDR1 LNHDA, CDR2 SQIVND (reference sequence). The CDR3 consists of 14 residues. Deletions cut 7 bases from V and 6 bases from J, with 16 bases between. CDR3 sequence reads: CASMVWGRGQPQHF. The CDR3 DNA follows: TGTGCCAGTATGGTTTGGGGTCGTGGTCAGCCCCAGCATTTT.

Points on this clone: The junction does not match germline at one end; this may be a read error. Other DNA sequences from this sample encode an identical CDR3 as well. CDR3 loop: CASSPREASPIGYEQYF. For the CDR3, the DNA is TGCGCCAGCTCACCACGAGAAGCTAGCCCTATTGGCTACGAGCAGTACTTC. The J gene is TRBJ2-7, the V gene TRBV18; tentatively, D is TRBD2 (5 bases). Per germline, CDR1 KGHSH and CDR2 LQKENI. This CDR3 comprises 17 residues.

The chain carries TRBV5-6 and TRBJ2-7, with 10 bases aligning to TRBD1. Germline lookup yields CDR1 SGHDT and CDR2 YYEEEE. The CDR3 runs 15 residues. Losses at the gene ends were 4 bases for V and 3 bases for J; bases not matched to a gene: 7. The CDR3: CASSRPGTGDYEQYF. CDR3 sequence (DNA): TGTGCCAGCAGCCGACCCGGGACAGGGGACTACGAGCAGTACTTC.

The chain employs TRBV6-1 and TRBJ1-1; the D gene is possibly TRBD1 (6 bases). Germline values: CDR1 MNHNS, CDR2 SASEGT. The CDR3 is made up of 14 amino acids. V gave up 5 bases and J gave up 1 base, with 11 bases separating them. CDR3 amino acids: CASSPTGTNTEAFF. The CDR3 nucleotides are TGTGCCAGCAGTCCAACAGGGACGAACACTGAAGCTTTCTTT.

A few counts support this clone. CDR3 amino acids: CASSLAGAQGEQYF. The CDR3 bases are TGTGCCAGCAGCTTAGCGGGGGCCCAAGGCGAGCAGTACTTC. The gene calls are TRBV11-3 and TRBJ2-7; TRBD1 or TRBD2 may be the D gene (6 bases each). Deletions cut 1 base from V and 6 bases from J, with 13 bases between. This CDR3 spans 14 amino acids. CDR1 is SGHNT and CDR2 is YENEEA in the germline V gene.

The rearrangement joins TRBV7-9 to TRBJ1-2, with 7 nucleotides matching TRBD1. After removal of 5 bases from V and 4 bases from J, the junction contained 10 bases not matched to a gene. CDR1 and CDR2 from the germline V gene are SEHNR and FQNEAQ (reference sequence). The CDR3 consists of 15 residues. In DNA, the CDR3 is TGTGCCAGCAGCCCCGGGACAGCAAGTTTCTATGGCTACACCTTC. Amino acid sequence: CASSPGTASFYGYTF. The full variable domain, rest sourced from reference TRBV7-9 and TRBJ1-2, is DTGVSQNPRHKITKRGQNVTFRCDPISEHNRLYWYRQTLGQGPEFLTYFQNEAQLEKSRLLSDRFSAERPKGSFSTLEIQRTEQGDSAMYLCASSPGTASFYGYTFGSGTRLTVV.

The chain employs TRBV7-9 and TRBJ1-1; TRBD1 is a possible D gene (6 bases). From germline, CDR1 is SEHNR and CDR2 FQNEAQ (reference sequence). The CDR3 is made up of 12 amino acids. The ends were cut back, 1 base at V and 11 bases at J, with 11 bases in the middle. CDR3 sequence reads: CASSLGGPSAFF. In DNA form, the CDR3 reads TGTGCCAGCAGCTTAGGGGGGCCAAGTGCTTTCTTT.

The chain has TRBV19 and TRBJ1-2; 7 nucleotides match TRBD1. The CDR3 length is 14 residues. Germline V gene sequence: CDR1 LNHDA, CDR2 SQIVND (reference sequence). V was pared by 1 base and J by 3 bases, with 2 bases of the junction left unmatched. The CDR3 DNA follows: TGTGCCAGTAGTATAGCTCAGGGGGACTATGGCTACACCTTC. Protein: CASSIAQGDYGYTF.

This clone has only a few counts. This chain uses TRBV21-1 with TRBJ1-6. TRBV21-1 has pseudogene status. The length of the CDR3 is 15 residues. The CDR3: CASSSNGVLNSPLHF. The CDR3, as DNA: TGTGCCAGCAGCTCGAACGGAGTTCTTAATTCACCCCTCCACTTT.

The V call is TRBV30, the J call TRBJ1-5; TRBD1 is a possible D gene (5 bases). Germline values: CDR1 GTSNPN, CDR2 SVGIG (reference sequence). V shed 1 base and J shed 0 bases, with 16 bases lying between them. CDR3 length equals 17 residues. The CDR3 sequence: CAWSAGRDRYSNQPQHF. The CDR3 DNA sequence: TGTGCCTGGAGTGCCGGGAGGGACCGATATAGCAATCAGCCCCAGCATTTT.

The rearrangement joins TRBV14 to TRBJ1-6; D call uncertain. The CDR3 loop spans 13 amino acids. V gave up 1 base and J gave up 8 bases, with 6 bases separating them. Germline lookup yields CDR1 SGHDN and CDR2 FVKESK. The CDR3 sequence: CASSQGAYSPLHF. As DNA, the CDR3 is TGTGCCAGCAGCCAAGGGGCCTATTCACCCCTCCACTTT.

This chain uses TRBV27 with TRBJ1-1; D uncertain. Trimming removed 5 bases from V and 6 bases from J, with 13 bases in between. The length of the CDR3 is 13 residues. CDR1 is MNHEY, CDR2 SMNVEV, per germline (reference sequence). The CDR3 sequence is CASSPGIVSEAFF. CDR3 nucleotides: TGTGCCAGCAGTCCGGGGATTGTCTCTGAAGCTTTCTTT.

This clone was seen only a few times. The V call is TRBV11-2, the J call TRBJ1-1; D uncertain. V was trimmed by 2 bases and J by 4 bases, leaving 8 bases between them. This CDR3 has 13 amino acids. Germline values: CDR1 SGHAT, CDR2 FQNNGV. Here the CDR3 DNA reads TGTGCCAGCAGCTTAAGAGAGGCCACTGAAGCTTTCTTT. Its translation is CASSLREATEAFF.

This clone has just a few counts. The CDR3 DNA reads as TGTGCCAGCAGCTTGGATAGGGGGTCTGACACTGAAGCTTTCTTT. Translation: CASSLDRGSDTEAFF. This chain connects TRBV5-4 to TRBJ1-1; tentatively, D is TRBD1 (6 bases). The CDR3 is 15 amino acids. The V end lost 0 bases, the J end lost 3 bases, and 12 bases lay between the germline ends. Per germline, CDR1 SGHNT and CDR2 YYREEE (reference sequence).

The gene calls are TRBV5-1 and TRBJ1-4; tentatively, D is TRBD1 (6 bases). The germline V gene has CDR1 SGHRS and CDR2 YFSETQ. Trimming shortened V by 3 bases and J by 8 bases, and 14 bases separated the two germline ends. The CDR3 is made up of 14 amino acids. CDR3 sequence: CASSSHREGEKLFF. The CDR3 DNA sequence: TGCGCCAGCAGCTCTCACAGGGAGGGGGAAAAACTGTTTTTT.

In this sample, this clone turned up a few times. The chain employs TRBV18 and TRBJ1-5, with D perhaps TRBD1 (5 bases). The CDR3 has 16 residues. V was clipped by 8 bases and J by 0 bases, with 17 bases between them. The germline V gene has CDR1 KGHSH and CDR2 LQKENI. The CDR3 protein is CASTTGPTNSNQPQHF. CDR3 DNA: TGTGCCAGCACTACGGGACCGACTAATAGCAATCAGCCCCAGCATTTT.

The chain carries TRBV7-8 and TRBJ1-1; D not resolved. V shed 1 base and J shed 11 bases, with 14 bases lying between them. This CDR3 comprises 13 residues. The V gene's germline CDR1 is SGHVS and CDR2 FQNEAQ. Here the CDR3 DNA reads TGTGCCAGCAGCTTAGGGACGGCGACCGGGGCTTTCTTT. Its protein product is CASSLGTATGAFF.

V gene TRBV6-4 combines with J gene TRBJ2-3, with TRBD1 matching over 7 bases. Per the germline V gene, CDR1 is MRHNA and CDR2 is SNTAGT. Unmatched junction bases numbered 4, after V lost 3 bases and J lost 1 base. The CDR3 has 15 amino acids. The CDR3 DNA sequence: TGTGCCAGCAGTGATAACGGACAGGGCACAGATACGCAGTATTTT. Amino acid sequence: CASSDNGQGTDTQYF.

This clone showed up just once. V gene TRBV9 combines with J gene TRBJ1-1; TRBD1 might be the D (5 bases). This CDR3 spans 16 amino acids. Trimming removed 0 bases from V and 3 bases from J, with 15 bases in between. Germline V gene lookup returns CDR1 SGDLS and CDR2 YYNGEE. The CDR3: CASSVVQVFMDTEAFF. The CDR3 DNA sequence: TGTGCCAGCAGCGTAGTACAGGTATTTATGGACACTGAAGCTTTCTTT. The full variable domain, with the rest looked up from reference TRBV9 and TRBJ1-1, is DSGVTQTPKHLITATGQRVTLRCSPRSGDLSVYWYQQSLDQGLQFLIQYYNGEERAKGNILERFSAQQFPDLHSELNLSSLELGDSALYFCASSVVQVFMDTEAFFGQGTRLTVV.

The V and J genes are TRBV19 and TRBJ2-5; unclear D gene. Germline lookup yields CDR1 LNHDA and CDR2 SQIVND (reference sequence). The CDR3 loop spans 14 amino acids. The V gene lost 4 bases and the J gene lost 4 bases, with 13 bases spanning the gap. The CDR3 DNA reads as TGTGCCAGTAGTAAAGGACGGTACCGAGAGACCCAGTACTTC. Translated: CASSKGRYRETQYF.

The V call is TRBV4-1, the J call TRBJ1-1; 7 bases align to TRBD1. Germline V gene sequence: CDR1 MGHRA, CDR2 YSYEKL. The V and J ends lost 4 bases and 7 bases, in that order; junction bases with no gene match: 0. The CDR3 sequence is 11 residues long. CDR3 sequence: CASSPGGEAFF. The CDR3 DNA reads as TGCGCCAGCAGCCCAGGGGGTGAAGCTTTCTTT.

V is TRBV5-5 and J is TRBJ2-5; 15 bases agree with TRBD2. The J segment lost 5 bases and the V segment lost 4 bases, leaving 9 bases of the junction unmatched. This CDR3 contains 17 residues. Germline values: CDR1 SGHKS, CDR2 YYEKEE (reference sequence). CDR3 protein: CASSPTGLAGGLETQYF. CDR3 sequence (DNA): TGTGCCAGCAGCCCAACCGGACTAGCGGGGGGGCTGGAGACCCAGTACTTC.

J is TRBJ1-1 and V is TRBV19; unclear D gene. Between the trimmed V and J ends, which lost 2 bases and 0 bases, there was a span of 7 bases. The CDR3 spans 14 residues. CDR1 is LNHDA, CDR2 SQIVND, per germline (reference sequence). The CDR3 spells CASSILSVNTEAFF. CDR3 coding DNA: TGTGCCAGTAGTATACTATCGGTGAACACTGAAGCTTTCTTT. Using reference TRBV19 and TRBJ1-1 for the parts outside the CDR3, the full variable domain is DGGITQSPKYLFRKEGQNVTLSCEQNLNHDAMYWYRQDPGQGLRLIYYSQIVNDFQKGDIAEGYSVSREKKESFPLTVTSAQKNPTAFYLCASSILSVNTEAFFGQGTRLTVV.

There are a few counts of this clone. This rearrangement joins TRBV11-2 to TRBJ1-4; no clear D. Germline loops: CDR1 SGHAT, CDR2 FQNNGV. The V and J ends lost 5 bases and 8 bases respectively, with 15 bases between them. The CDR3 runs to 14 residues. The CDR3 sequence: CASSPGVSVEKLFF. The CDR3 region has the DNA TGTGCCAGCAGCCCCGGGGTATCGGTAGAAAAACTGTTTTTT. Full variable domain (rest looked up from reference TRBV11-2 and TRBJ1-4): EAGVAQSPRYKIIEKRQSVAFWCNPISGHATLYWYQQILGQGPKLLIQFQNNGVVDDSQLPKDRFSAERLKGVDSTLKIQPAKLEDSAVYLCASSPGVSVEKLFFGSGTQLSVL.

V and J are TRBV6-1 and TRBJ1-4; D unresolved. CDR1 and CDR2 (germline): MNHNS, SASEGT. Trimming cost V 7 bases and J 2 bases, with 8 bases left between them. There are 13 residues in the CDR3. The CDR3 spells CASIRDTNEKLFF. CDR3 DNA sequence: TGTGCCAGCATTCGGGATACTAATGAAAAACTGTTTTTT.